The rows below give T cell receptor beta chains drawn from one sample of a study of shared clonotypes between healthy human individuals. The table came from immunoSEQ multiplex PCR; TCRdb's copy has only in-frame clones and leaves some out. Of about 2 million clones in the sample, roughly 95% are singletons; the top ten hold 0.9% to 1.3%. The sequenced sample was naive CD8+ T cells sorted from blood. These receptor sequences come from a man aged 18 to 30 in good health. CDR3s include the opening cysteine and the closing phenylalanine or tryptophan. Each record gives: V gene, clone size, J gene, D gene, CDR3 DNA, CDR3 protein. D genes are given only for firm matches. Part of the rows lack a size; the others show once, few, many or a class for expanded clones.

V gene: TRBV30; clone size: .; J gene: TRBJ1-1; D gene: TRBD1; CDR3 DNA: TGTGCCTGGAGTATAACCGGACAGGGCGAAGCTTTCTTT; CDR3 protein: CAWSITGQGEAFF
V gene: TRBV6-5; clone size: .; J gene: TRBJ1-5; D gene: .; CDR3 DNA: TGTGCCAGCAGTCTCAGGGAGCCCCAGCATTTT; CDR3 protein: CASSLREPQHF
V gene: TRBV18; clone size: .; J gene: TRBJ2-1; D gene: TRBD2; CDR3 DNA: TGTGCCAGCTCACCACCGGGGACTAGCCGAAACAATGAGCAGTTCTTC; CDR3 protein: CASSPPGTSRNNEQFF
V gene: TRBV7-2; clone size: .; J gene: TRBJ1-1; D gene: TRBD1; CDR3 DNA: TGTGCCAGCAGCTATTACAGGGGCCCGAACACTGAAGCTTTCTTT; CDR3 protein: CASSYYRGPNTEAFF
V gene: TRBV9; clone size: .; J gene: TRBJ2-3; D gene: .; CDR3 DNA: TGTGCCAGCAGTGCCGAGGCGCGAAGCACAGATACGCAGTATTTT; CDR3 protein: CASSAEARSTDTQYF
V gene: TRBV11-2; clone size: .; J gene: TRBJ2-1; D gene: TRBD2; CDR3 DNA: TGTGCCAGCAGCTTAGCAAGCGGGGCTAGCTCCTACAATGAGCAGTTCTTC; CDR3 protein: CASSLASGASSYNEQFF
V gene: TRBV6-5; clone size: .; J gene: TRBJ2-7; D gene: .; CDR3 DNA: TGTGCCAGCAGTTCCGATCAGCTACTGGATTCCTACGAGCAGTACTTC; CDR3 protein: CASSSDQLLDSYEQYF
V gene: TRBV14; clone size: .; J gene: TRBJ2-1; D gene: TRBD2; CDR3 DNA: TGTGCCAGCGGCTTCGGACTAGCGGGGTACAATGAGCAGTTCTTC; CDR3 protein: CASGFGLAGYNEQFF
V gene: TRBV19; clone size: few; J gene: TRBJ1-5; D gene: TRBD1; CDR3 DNA: TGTGCCAGTAGTATCGACAGGGGGACTGAGCCCCAGCATTTT; CDR3 protein: CASSIDRGTEPQHF
V gene: TRBV28; clone size: .; J gene: TRBJ1-1; D gene: .; CDR3 DNA: TGTGCCAGCAGCGTTACAGGGCTAGGCACTGAAGCTTTCTTT; CDR3 protein: CASSVTGLGTEAFF